These T cell receptor beta chains were read from a single sample in a study of cytomegalovirus exposure and HLA in healthy donors. Sequencing used immunoSEQ multiplex PCR; TCRdb keeps in-frame clones, though not all of them. Altogether 35,000 to 45,000 clones are present, 50% being singletons, with the ten largest covering about an eighth. Sequencing was performed on PBMCs. The receptor source for this set is a human donor in good health. The CDR3 runs from the conserved cysteine through the conserved F or W. A D gene is named only where the DNA matches it firmly. Size values are once, few and many counts, or a class for expanded clones, and some rows have none.

d_gene	abundance	v_gene	j_gene	CDR3aa	CDR3nt
TRBD1	NA	TRBV5-1	TRBJ1-4	CASTFRPAGQGEKLFF	TGCGCCAGCACCTTTCGCCCCGCGGGACAGGGTGAAAAACTGTTTTTT
NA	NA	TRBV18	TRBJ2-7	CASSPREGGAHEQYF	TGTGCCAGCTCACCACGAGAGGGGGGGGCTCACGAGCAGTACTTC
TRBD2	NA	TRBV7-2	TRBJ2-1	CASSLGAGGPPNEQFF	TGTGCCAGCAGCTTAGGAGCGGGGGGGCCCCCCAATGAGCAGTTCTTC
TRBD2	NA	TRBV9	TRBJ2-7	CASSTRLAGTYEQYF	TGTGCCAGCAGCACCCGACTAGCGGGTACCTACGAGCAGTACTTC
NA	few	TRBV10-3	TRBJ1-4	CAISEGTPAQRLFF	TGTGCCATCAGTGAGGGGACACCCGCTCAGCGGCTGTTTTTT
NA	few	TRBV6-1	TRBJ1-5	CASSAGGAATNQPQHF	TGTGCCAGCAGTGCGGGGGGGGCGGCGACCAATCAGCCCCAGCATTTT
TRBD2	NA	TRBV7-2	TRBJ2-3	CASSLTAGGTDTQYF	TGTGCCAGCAGCCTAACAGCGGGAGGGACAGATACGCAGTATTTT
TRBD1	NA	TRBV5-4	TRBJ1-3	CASTGTGAGNTIYF	TGTGCCAGCACCGGGACAGGGGCTGGAAACACCATATATTTT
TRBD1	NA	TRBV7-2	TRBJ1-2	CASSLGTGNGYTF	TGTGCCAGCAGCTTAGGGACAGGGAATGGCTACACCTTC
NA	few	TRBV4-3	TRBJ1-1	CASSLQVDLNTEAFF	TGCGCCAGCAGCCTACAGGTAGATTTGAACACTGAAGCTTTCTTT
TRBD1	few	TRBV5-1	TRBJ1-2	CASSTAGTGLGYTF	TGCGCCAGCAGCACCGCCGGGACAGGGCTTGGCTACACCTTC
NA	NA	TRBV6-4	TRBJ2-2	CASSQDWNTGELFF	TGTGCCAGCAGTCAGGACTGGAACACCGGGGAGCTGTTTTTT
NA	few	TRBV11-1	TRBJ2-6	CASSSRGSGANVLTF	TGTGCCAGCAGCAGCAGGGGCTCTGGGGCCAACGTCCTGACTTTC
NA	NA	TRBV7-7	TRBJ2-7	CASSSGSGAGADEQYF	TGTGCTAGCAGCTCAGGGAGTGGGGCAGGGGCTGACGAGCAGTACTTC
NA	few	TRBV20-1	TRBJ1-1	CSARAPREAFF	TGCAGTGCTAGAGCCCCCAGAGAAGCTTTCTTT
NA	NA	TRBV5-6	TRBJ2-5	CASSLAPAGPQETQYF	TGTGCCAGCAGCTTGGCCCCGGCAGGCCCCCAAGAGACCCAGTACTTC
NA	NA	TRBV9	TRBJ1-4	CASSVRQSGEKLFF	TGTGCCAGCAGCGTACGACAATCGGGAGAAAAACTGTTTTTT
NA	NA	TRBV19	TRBJ1-5	CASSIQGFVKPQHF	TGTGCCAGTAGTATACAGGGATTCGTGAAGCCCCAGCATTTT
TRBD1	NA	TRBV5-1	TRBJ2-5	CASSLPVQGSEETQYF	TGCGCCAGCAGCTTGCCGGTACAGGGGTCGGAAGAGACCCAGTACTTC
TRBD2	NA	TRBV2	TRBJ2-2	CASSVTSSGELFF	TGTGCCAGCAGCGTGACTAGCTCCGGGGAGCTGTTTTTT
NA	NA	TRBV11-3	TRBJ2-7	CASSLGGRGPQYF	TGTGCCAGCAGCTTAGGAGGCAGGGGCCCCCAGTACTTC
NA	NA	TRBV5-1	TRBJ1-2	CASSSGERGGYGYTF	TGCGCCAGCAGCAGCGGGGAGAGGGGCGGTTATGGCTACACCTTC
NA	NA	TRBV7-2	TRBJ2-1	CASSNLGVKEQFF	TGTGCCAGCAGTAATCTAGGGGTAAAGGAGCAGTTCTTC
TRBD1	NA	TRBV30	TRBJ2-7	CAWDRGGPYEQYF	TGTGCCTGGGACAGGGGAGGCCCCTACGAGCAGTACTTC
TRBD2	once	TRBV9	TRBJ2-3	CASSAGTSGPNTDTQYF	TGTGCCAGCAGCGCTGGGACTAGCGGGCCCAATACAGATACGCAGTATTTT
TRBD2	NA	TRBV11-2	TRBJ2-3	CASRSLAGVSNTQYF	TGTGCCAGCAGGTCGCTAGCGGGAGTTTCAAATACGCAGTATTTT
NA	NA	TRBV7-9	TRBJ2-5	CASSLVFGWETQYF	TGTGCCAGCAGCTTAGTATTCGGGTGGGAGACCCAGTACTTC
TRBD1	few	TRBV2	TRBJ2-1	CASMMDRDNEQFF	TGTGCCAGCATGATGGACAGGGACAATGAGCAGTTCTTC
TRBD1	few	TRBV19	TRBJ1-1	CASSTRQGGGTEAFF	TGTGCCAGTAGTACTAGACAGGGGGGAGGAACTGAAGCTTTCTTT
TRBD1	NA	TRBV19	TRBJ2-1	CASSKRQGEQFF	TGTGCCAGTAGTAAACGACAGGGTGAGCAGTTCTTC
NA	NA	TRBV5-5	TRBJ1-1	CASSLLGRGDTEAFF	TGTGCCAGCAGCCTGCTTGGGCGCGGGGACACTGAAGCTTTCTTT
TRBD1	NA	TRBV7-2	TRBJ2-1	CASSLKSGQADLKFF	TGTGCCAGCAGCTTGAAATCGGGACAGGCCGACCTAAAGTTCTTC
NA	NA	TRBV30	TRBJ1-2	CAWSGVFGYTF	TGTGCCTGGAGTGGAGTCTTTGGCTACACCTTC
NA	NA	TRBV5-6	TRBJ1-1	CASSYGGGRANTEAFF	TGTGCCAGCAGCTACGGGGGGGGCAGGGCGAACACTGAAGCTTTCTTT
TRBD1	medium-sized	TRBV7-9	TRBJ1-6	CASSSGQGFYNSPLHF	TGTGCCAGCAGCTCGGGACAGGGATTCTATAATTCACCCCTCCACTTT
TRBD2	NA	TRBV5-6	TRBJ2-5	CASSWGTSDETQYF	TGTGCCAGCAGCTGGGGGACTAGCGACGAGACCCAGTACTTC
NA	NA	TRBV7-9	TRBJ2-2	CASSLADRPTGELFF	TGTGCCAGCAGCTTAGCTGACAGGCCCACCGGGGAGCTGTTTTTT
TRBD2	NA	TRBV6-5	TRBJ2-1	CASNSGTSGNDEQFF	TGTGCCAGCAACTCCGGTACTAGCGGGAACGATGAGCAGTTCTTC
NA	NA	TRBV23-1	TRBJ1-2	CASSPSRGYGYTF	TGCGCCAGCAGTCCTAGCCGGGGCTATGGCTACACCTTC
NA	NA	TRBV9	TRBJ1-1	CASSVGAGMNTEAFF	TGTGCCAGCAGCGTGGGGGCCGGGATGAACACTGAAGCTTTCTTT
NA	NA	TRBV6-5	TRBJ2-7	CASSYSRSSYEQYF	TGTGCCAGCAGTTACTCGCGGAGCTCCTACGAGCAGTACTTC
TRBD2	NA	TRBV11-2	TRBJ2-1	CASSFGIAGDNEQFF	TGTGCCAGCAGCTTCGGGATAGCGGGTGACAATGAGCAGTTCTTC
TRBD1	NA	TRBV7-2	TRBJ2-2	CASSLGQGIVTGELFF	TGTGCCAGCAGCTTAGGACAGGGGATTGTGACCGGGGAGCTGTTTTTT
NA	NA	TRBV11-2	TRBJ2-2	CASSLDASGTGELFF	TGTGCCAGCAGCTTAGACGCCAGCGGAACCGGGGAGCTGTTTTTT
TRBD1	NA	TRBV11-3	TRBJ2-7	CASSLDLGTGIGEQYF	TGTGCCAGCAGCTTAGATCTAGGGACAGGGATTGGCGAGCAGTACTTC
TRBD2	medium-sized	TRBV4-3	TRBJ2-1	CASSQEGTSGGVYNEQFF	TGCGCCAGCAGCCAAGAGGGGACTAGCGGGGGGGTATACAATGAGCAGTTCTTC